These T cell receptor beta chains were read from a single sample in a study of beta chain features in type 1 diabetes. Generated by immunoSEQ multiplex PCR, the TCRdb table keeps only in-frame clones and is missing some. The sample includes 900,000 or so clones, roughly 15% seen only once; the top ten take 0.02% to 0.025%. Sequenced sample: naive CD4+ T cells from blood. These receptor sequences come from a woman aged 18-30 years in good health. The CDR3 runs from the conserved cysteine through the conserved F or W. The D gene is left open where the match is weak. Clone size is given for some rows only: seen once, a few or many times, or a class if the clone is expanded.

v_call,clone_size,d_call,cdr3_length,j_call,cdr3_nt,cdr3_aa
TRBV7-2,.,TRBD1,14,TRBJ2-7,TGTGCCAGCAGCTTCAGTGACAGGGTGGGAGAGCAGTACTTC,CASSFSDRVGEQYF
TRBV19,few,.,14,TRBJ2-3,TGTGCCAGTAGTACCCTCCCCGGGTCCTATACGCAGTATTTT,CASSTLPGSYTQYF
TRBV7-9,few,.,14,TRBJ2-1,TGTGCCAGCAGCTTGGAGGTAGGGCTCTATGAGCAGTTCTTC,CASSLEVGLYEQFF
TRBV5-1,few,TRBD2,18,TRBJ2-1,TGCGCCAGCAGCCGTGGGGTAGCGGGAGCATCCTCCTACAATGAGCAGTTCTTC,CASSRGVAGASSYNEQFF
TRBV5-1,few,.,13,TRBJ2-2,TGCGCCAGCAGCGGGAGTGGTACCGGGGAGCTGTTTTTT,CASSGSGTGELFF
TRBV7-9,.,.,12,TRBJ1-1,TGTGCCAGCACGGGGGTAAACACTGAAGCTTTCTTT,CASTGVNTEAFF
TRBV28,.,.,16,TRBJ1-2,TGTGCCAGCAGCTCCTCTCAGGGAGGAGGGATTTTGGGCTACACCTTC,CASSSSQGGGILGYTF
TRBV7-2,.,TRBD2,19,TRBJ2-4,TGTGCCAGCTTAGCGCATCCCCGACTAGCGGGAAATCCAAAAAACATTCAGTACTTC,CASLAHPRLAGNPKNIQYF
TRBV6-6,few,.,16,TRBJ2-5,TGTGCCAGCAGTTACTCGCAACAGCCCAGGACAGAGACCCAGTACTTC,CASSYSQQPRTETQYF
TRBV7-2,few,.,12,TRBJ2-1,TGTGCCAGCAGCTTATGGGGCAATGAGCAGTTCTTC,CASSLWGNEQFF
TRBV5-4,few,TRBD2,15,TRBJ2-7,TGTGCCAGCAGCTTGCCTAGCGGGAGCTCCTACGAGCAGTACTTC,CASSLPSGSSYEQYF
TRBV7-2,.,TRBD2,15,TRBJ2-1,TGTGCCAGCCTCCATCGGAGCGGGATCTACAATGAGCAGTTCTTC,CASLHRSGIYNEQFF
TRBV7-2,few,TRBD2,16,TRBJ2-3,TGTGCCAGCAGCTTACTAGCGGGAGGGAGCACAGATACGCAGTATTTT,CASSLLAGGSTDTQYF
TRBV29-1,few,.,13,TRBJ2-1,TGCAGCCTCTCGGGTGGGCCGCGGAATGAGCAGTTCTTC,CSLSGGPRNEQFF
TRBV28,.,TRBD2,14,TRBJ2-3,TGTGCCAGCAGTCCACCCGGGGGGACAGATACGCAGTATTTT,CASSPPGGTDTQYF
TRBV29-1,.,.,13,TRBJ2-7,TGCAGCGTTGGCCTCTTCAACAGGTACGAGCAGTACTTC,CSVGLFNRYEQYF
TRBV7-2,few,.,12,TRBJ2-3,TGTGCCAGCTGGGAAGTCGCAGATACGCAGTATTTT,CASWEVADTQYF
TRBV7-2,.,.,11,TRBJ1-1,TGTGCCAGCAGCTTCATCACTGAAGCTTTCTTT,CASSFITEAFF
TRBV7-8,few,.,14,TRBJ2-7,TGTGCCAGCAGCTTAGAAGCTAGTCTTTACGAGCAGTACTTC,CASSLEASLYEQYF
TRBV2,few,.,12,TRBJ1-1,TGTGCCAGCAGGGAGGAGGGAGCTGAAGCTTTCTTT,CASREEGAEAFF
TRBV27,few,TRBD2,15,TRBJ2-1,TGTGCCAGCAGTTTCTTTAGGCTAGCGGGGCGGGGGCAGTTCTTC,CASSFFRLAGRGQFF
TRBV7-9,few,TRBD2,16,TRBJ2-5,TGTGCCAGCAGCTTAGCAAAGACTAGCGGGTTTGAGACCCAGTACTTC,CASSLAKTSGFETQYF
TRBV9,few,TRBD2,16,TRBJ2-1,TGTGCCAGCAGCCCCCGGACTAGCGGACATTACAATGAGCAGTTCTTC,CASSPRTSGHYNEQFF
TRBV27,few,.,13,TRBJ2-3,TGTGCCAGCAGCTCTTTAGACACAGATACGCAGTATTTT,CASSSLDTDTQYF
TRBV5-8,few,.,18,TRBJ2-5,TGTGCCAGCAGCTTGGGGGGCATCCCAGCGAGTCGAAGCGAGACCCAGTACTTC,CASSLGGIPASRSETQYF
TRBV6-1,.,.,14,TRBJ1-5,TGTGCCAGCAGTGTTCGGGGGGCGAATCAGCCCCAGCATTTT,CASSVRGANQPQHF
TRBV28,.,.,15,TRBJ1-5,TGTGCCAGCAGAAACTCTCAGGCCTTTAATCAGCCCCAGCATTTT,CASRNSQAFNQPQHF
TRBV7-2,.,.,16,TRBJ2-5,TGTGCCAGCAGCCCCCAGGTTCGGATGGGCCAAGAGACCCAGTACTTC,CASSPQVRMGQETQYF
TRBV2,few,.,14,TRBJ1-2,TGTGCCAGCAGTGATAGGGTCAGGGGAGATGGCTACACCTTC,CASSDRVRGDGYTF
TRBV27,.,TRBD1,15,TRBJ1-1,TGTGCCAGCAGTTTACGAGGACAGGGAAACACTGAAGCTTTCTTT,CASSLRGQGNTEAFF
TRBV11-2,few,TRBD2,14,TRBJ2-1,TGTGCCAGCAGCTTTGCGGGAGCTGGTTTAGAGCAGTTCTTC,CASSFAGAGLEQFF
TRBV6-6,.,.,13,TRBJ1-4,TGTGCCAGCACCTATTTCAACAACGAAAAACTGTTTTTT,CASTYFNNEKLFF
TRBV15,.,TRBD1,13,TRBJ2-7,TGTGCCACCAGTCCCCAGGGGGCTTCCGAGCAGTACTTC,CATSPQGASEQYF
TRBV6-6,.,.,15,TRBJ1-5,TGTGCCAGCAGTTACCTGCAGGGGTCCCATCAGCCCCAGCATTTT,CASSYLQGSHQPQHF
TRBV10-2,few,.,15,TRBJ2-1,TGCGCCAGCAGTGCGTCTCGGACTCGGTACAATGAGCAGTTCTTC,CASSASRTRYNEQFF
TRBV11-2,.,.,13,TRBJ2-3,TGTGCCAGCAGCTTAGTGTTGGAGGATACGCAGTATTTT,CASSLVLEDTQYF
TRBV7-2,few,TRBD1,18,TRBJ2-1,TGTGCCAGCAGCTTAGGACGTGGGACAGCCCACCTGTACAATGAGCAGTTCTTC,CASSLGRGTAHLYNEQFF
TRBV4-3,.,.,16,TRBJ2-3,TGCGCCAGCAGCCAATTGGGACCGGATTCCACAGATACGCAGTATTTT,CASSQLGPDSTDTQYF
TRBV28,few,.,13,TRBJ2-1,TGTGCCAGCAGCCGACAGTACTACAATGAGCAGTTCTTC,CASSRQYYNEQFF
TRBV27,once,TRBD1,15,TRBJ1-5,TGTGCCAGCAAACGACAGGGTTGGAGCAATCAGCCCCAGCATTTT,CASKRQGWSNQPQHF
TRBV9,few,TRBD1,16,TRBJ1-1,TGTGCCAGCAGCGTAGTGGGAGGGGGCCCGAACACTGAAGCTTTCTTT,CASSVVGGGPNTEAFF
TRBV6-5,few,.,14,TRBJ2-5,TGTGCCAGCACCGATTGGGGTCGTGGGGAGACCCAGTACTTC,CASTDWGRGETQYF
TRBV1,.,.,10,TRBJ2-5,TGCACCAGCAGCCAAGAGACCCAGTACTTC,CTSSQETQYF
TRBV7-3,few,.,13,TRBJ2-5,TGTGCCAGCAGCTTAGTTTCAGGGGAGACCCAGTACTTC,CASSLVSGETQYF
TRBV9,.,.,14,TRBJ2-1,TGTGCCAGCAGCGTAGCGGGGGTGAGCGGTGAGCAGTTCTTC,CASSVAGVSGEQFF
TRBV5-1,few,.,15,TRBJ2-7,TGCGCCAGCAGCTTGGTGGCAGGGGAAACCTACGAGCAGTACTTC,CASSLVAGETYEQYF
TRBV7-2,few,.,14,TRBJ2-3,TGTGCCAGCAGCCCGACACTAGTTTCGGATACGCAGTATTTT,CASSPTLVSDTQYF
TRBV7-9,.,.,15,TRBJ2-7,TGTGCCAGCAGCTTAGGCGGGACCCAGACCTACGAGCAGTACTTC,CASSLGGTQTYEQYF
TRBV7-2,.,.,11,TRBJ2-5,TGTGCCAGCAGCTTACATGAGACCCAGTACTTC,CASSLHETQYF
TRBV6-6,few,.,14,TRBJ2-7,TGTGCCAGCAAGTGGCAGGGGGGATTCTACGAGCAGTACTTC,CASKWQGGFYEQYF
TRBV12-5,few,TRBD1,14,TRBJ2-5,TGTGCTAGTGGTTTCGGGACAGGGGAAGAGACCCAGTACTTC,CASGFGTGEETQYF
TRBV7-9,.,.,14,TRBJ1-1,TGTGCCAGCAGCTCTAAGCAGCCTAACACTGAAGCTTTCTTT,CASSSKQPNTEAFF
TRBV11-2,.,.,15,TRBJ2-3,TGTGCCAGCAGCTTCCGTAGACCGATTACAGATACGCAGTATTTT,CASSFRRPITDTQYF
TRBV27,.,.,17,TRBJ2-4,TGTGCCAGCAGACGAGCCACCGGGCCCACCTCCAAAAACATTCAGTACTTC,CASRRATGPTSKNIQYF
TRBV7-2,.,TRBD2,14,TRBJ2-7,TGTGCCAGCAGCCCGGGACTAGCGACTTACGAGCAGTACTTC,CASSPGLATYEQYF
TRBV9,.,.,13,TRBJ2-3,TGTGCCAGCAGCCCGCCCCTCCTGCTCGCCCAGTATTTT,CASSPPLLLAQYF
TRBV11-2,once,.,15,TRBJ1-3,TGTGCCAGCAGCTTGCGGCCAGCCGGGCCCAACACCATATATTTT,CASSLRPAGPNTIYF
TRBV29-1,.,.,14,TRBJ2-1,TGCAGCGTTGGGAGGACAGCCCGGGACTCGGAAGTGTTCTTC,CSVGRTARDSEVFF
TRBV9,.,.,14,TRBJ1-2,TGTGCCAGCAGCGTAGGCGTAGAGATCTATGGCTACACCTTC,CASSVGVEIYGYTF